The 31 T cell receptor beta chains below all came from one sample that was sequenced in a study of spatial heterogeneity in lung cancer. TCRdb re-called the 5' RACE reads through MiXCR, storing one row per CDR3 protein. The data contain roughly 70,000 distinct CDR3 sequences, 10% to 15% of them singletons. Indicated time point: sample taken at primary tumor resection. No cells were sorted before sequencing. The whole RNA sequenced was extracted from tumor, nontumor lung or frozen PBMC. Material: PBMCs, obtained at surgery. Receptors were obtained from a male donor with early-stage non-small cell lung cancer.

This clonotype was observed a few times. The V and J genes are TRBV5-1 and TRBJ1-5; D gene unclear. Germline V gene sequence: CDR1 SGHRS, CDR2 YFSETQ. The V and J ends lost 0 bases and 4 bases respectively, with 8 bases between them. This CDR3 region has 14 residues. The CDR3 region has the DNA TGCGCCAGCAGCTTGGATACGGGGAATCAGCCCCAGCATTTT. Protein: CASSLDTGNQPQHF.

The rearrangement links TRBV27 to TRBJ2-3; a weak D match, TRBD2 (6 bases). Germline V gene sequence: CDR1 MNHEY, CDR2 SMNVEV (reference sequence). The V gene lost 5 bases and the J gene lost 0 bases, with 21 bases spanning the gap. The length of the CDR3 is 18 residues. Here the CDR3 reads CASSPSYPGLLSTDTQYF. The CDR3 DNA reads TGTGCCAGCAGTCCCTCCTACCCGGGACTTTTGAGCACAGATACGCAGTATTTT.

This clonotype occurred many times. J is TRBJ1-4 and V is TRBV30; D gene ambiguous. CDR3 length: 11 amino acids. The ends were cut back, 0 bases at V and 8 bases at J, with 4 bases in the middle. Germline V CDR1 and CDR2: GTSNPN, SVGIG (reference sequence). The CDR3 protein is CAWSVGEKLFF. CDR3 coding DNA: TGTGCCTGGAGTGTAGGCGAAAAACTGTTTTTT. Full variable domain (missing parts from reference TRBV30 and TRBJ1-4): SQTIHQWPATLVQPVGSPLSLECTVEGTSNPNLYWYRQAAGRGLQLLFYSVGIGQISSEVPQNLSASRPQDRQFILSSKKLLLSDSGFYLCAWSVGEKLFFGSGTQLSVL.

The J gene is TRBJ2-1, the V gene TRBV7-8; 12 bases match TRBD2. The germline V gene has CDR1 SGHVS and CDR2 FQNEAQ. There are 19 residues in the CDR3. Trimming removed 4 bases from V and 0 bases from J; junction bases left unmatched: 10. CDR3 protein: CASSWGTSGSRSSYNEQFF. CDR3 nucleotides: TGTGCCAGCAGCTGGGGGACTAGCGGGTCAAGGAGCTCCTACAATGAGCAGTTCTTC.

The table lists this clonotype with many counts. In DNA form, the CDR3 reads TGCGCCAGCACGACGGGCCACAATGAGCAGTTCTTC. Amino acid sequence: CASTTGHNEQFF. The V call is TRBV10-2, the J call TRBJ2-1; D is unclear. The CDR3 consists of 12 residues. Germline V lookup: CDR1 WSHSY, CDR2 SAAADI. V lost 7 bases and J lost 5, with 9 bases in between.

This clonotype was detected many times. The V gene is TRBV28, the J gene TRBJ1-2, with D unresolved. CDR1 and CDR2 from the germline V gene are MDHEN and SYDVKM. The CDR3 contains 11 residues. V lost 4 bases to trimming and J lost 8 bases, with 8 bases between them. DNA of the CDR3: TGTGCCAGCAGTTCCCCTCGAGGCTACACCTTC. The encoded protein is CASSSPRGYTF.

This clonotype was recorded a few times. This chain uses TRBV16 with TRBJ1-5; 8 bases are shared with TRBD1. This CDR3 has 14 residues. The germline gives CDR1 KGHSY, CDR2 FQNENV. V trimming: 4 bases; J trimming: 2 bases; junction bases outside the gene matches: 1. The CDR3 is CASSLQGGNQPQHF. In DNA, the CDR3 is TGTGCCAGCAGCCTACAGGGGGGCAATCAGCCCCAGCATTTT.

The chain links TRBV29-1 to TRBJ2-3; D perhaps matches TRBD1 (5 bases). There are 13 residues in the CDR3. The V end was cut by 6 bases, the J end by 2 bases, with 12 bases between. Germline V gene lookup returns CDR1 SQVTM and CDR2 ANQGSEA. The CDR3 sequence is CSVQGQTTDTQYF. Written as DNA, the CDR3 is TGCAGCGTGCAGGGCCAGACCACAGATACGCAGTATTTT.

Only a few counts were recorded for this clonotype. The J gene is TRBJ2-2, the V gene TRBV27; D remains ambiguous. Trimming removed 3 bases from V and 5 bases from J, with 4 bases in between. CDR1 is MNHEY and CDR2 is SMNVEV in the germline V gene (reference sequence). The CDR3 is 12 residues long. The CDR3 loop reads CASSFVTGELFF. CDR3 in DNA: TGTGCCAGCAGTTTCGTGACCGGGGAGCTGTTTTTT.

This clonotype occurred many times. The chain employs TRBV6-6 and TRBJ2-3; D is uncertain. The germline V gene encodes CDR1 MNHNY and CDR2 SVGAGI (reference sequence). The CDR3 sequence is 15 residues long. V lost 4 bases to trimming and J lost 0 bases, with 11 bases between them. The CDR3 protein is CASSSLAASTDTQYF. Here the CDR3 DNA reads TGTGCCAGCAGTTCCCTCGCAGCAAGCACAGATACGCAGTATTTT.

This clonotype was seen a few times. The V and J genes are TRBV2 and TRBJ1-4; weak D call: TRBD1 (5 bases). Germline lookup yields CDR1 SNHLY and CDR2 FYNNEI. Trimming pared 6 bases from V and 8 bases from J, leaving 16 bases between. This CDR3 region has 14 residues. The CDR3 is CASRGDDWREKLFF. As DNA, the CDR3 is TGTGCCAGCAGGGGGGATGATTGGAGAGAAAAACTGTTTTTT.

CDR3 coding DNA: TGTGCCAGCAGTTGGAAGACTAAAAACATTCAGTACTTC. Its translation: CASSWKTKNIQYF. The chain recombines TRBV6-2 or TRBV6-3 with TRBJ2-4; no clear D. The germline CDR1 and CDR2 sequences are MNHEY and SVGEGT. The CDR3 is made up of 13 amino acids. Trimming took off 4 bases at V and 4 bases at J, with 8 bases between the two ends.

Many counts were recorded for this clonotype. This chain uses TRBV5-1 with TRBJ2-1; 8 bases match TRBD1. CDR3 length: 18 residues. Germline V lookup: CDR1 SGHRS, CDR2 YFSETQ. The V and J ends lost 0 bases and 5 bases, in that order; junction bases with no gene match: 13. The DNA of the CDR3 is TGCGCCAGCAGCTTGGCCTCCTCAGGGGGCGCTCATCACAATGAGCAGTTCTTC. It is translated as CASSLASSGGAHHNEQFF.

The chain employs TRBV2 and TRBJ1-2; 9 bases align to TRBD1. The ends lost 2 bases at V and 6 bases at J; junction bases unmatched: 7. The CDR3 extends over 15 amino acids. Germline CDR1 SNHLY, CDR2 FYNNEI. The DNA of the CDR3 is TGTGCCAGCAGTGAAACTCGGACAGGGGTTGATGGCTACACCTTC. Its protein is CASSETRTGVDGYTF.

The chain has TRBV27 and TRBJ1-6; 7 bases fit TRBD1. Per germline, CDR1 MNHEY and CDR2 SMNVEV (reference sequence). This CDR3 is built from 15 residues. The V gene end was trimmed by 4 bases and the J gene end by 4 bases; junction bases not matched to a gene: 4. CDR3 DNA: TGTGCCAGCAGTTCGGGACAGTTTTATAATTCACCCCTCCACTTT. The encoded protein is CASSSGQFYNSPLHF.

V usage is TRBV12-3 or TRBV12-4 and J usage is TRBJ1-1; D not resolved. The V and J ends lost 3 bases and 8 bases respectively, with 7 bases between them. The CDR3 sequence is 11 residues long. CDR3 sequence (DNA): TGTGCCAGCAGTTTCGGTCTCGAAGCTTTCTTT. Amino acid sequence: CASSFGLEAFF.

The gene calls are TRBV7-9 and TRBJ1-1; 7 bases match TRBD1. Germline V gives CDR1 SEHNR, CDR2 FQNEAQ (reference sequence). After removal of 4 bases from V and 1 base from J, the junction contained 3 bases not matched to a gene. The CDR3 loop spans 14 amino acids. CDR3 loop: CASSSAGGNTEAFF. The CDR3 DNA follows: TGTGCCAGCAGCTCCGCAGGGGGGAACACTGAAGCTTTCTTT.

This clonotype was recorded a few times. The chain links TRBV5-1 to TRBJ2-3; unclear D gene. Germline assignment: CDR1 SGHRS and CDR2 YFSETQ. This CDR3 is built from 13 residues. The V end lost 2 bases, the J end lost 6 bases, and 10 bases lay between the germline ends. The CDR3 protein is CASSLATGDTQYF. In DNA form, the CDR3 reads TGCGCCAGCAGCTTAGCCACCGGCGATACGCAGTATTTT. Filled out from reference TRBV5-1 and TRBJ2-3, the complete variable domain reads KAGVTQTPRYLIKTRGQQVTLSCSPISGHRSVSWYQQTPGQGLQFLFEYFSETQRNKGNFPGRFSGRQFSNSRSEMNVSTLELGDSALYLCASSLATGDTQYFGPGTRLTVL.

The chain links TRBV5-1 to TRBJ1-4; TRBD1 might be the D (5 bases). The CDR3 runs 15 residues. V shed 4 bases and J shed 4 bases, with 14 bases lying between them. Germline-derived CDR1 and CDR2 are SGHRS and YFSETQ. The CDR3 spells CASSLSGTDNEKLFF. The CDR3 DNA reads TGCGCCAGCAGCCTCAGCGGGACGGATAATGAAAAACTGTTTTTT.

At least ten counts were recorded for this clonotype. The rearrangement links TRBV6-2 or TRBV6-3 to TRBJ2-1; 8 bases line up with TRBD1. This CDR3 has 13 residues. Germline V CDR1 and CDR2: MNHEY, SVGEGT. V trimming: 5 bases; J trimming: 7 bases; junction bases outside the gene matches: 4. CDR3 nucleotide sequence: TGTGCCAGCAGTCCCTGGACAGGGAATGAGCAGTTCTTC. It yields the protein CASSPWTGNEQFF.

This clonotype was counted only a few times. This chain links TRBV7-2 with TRBJ1-6, with D possibly matching TRBD1 (5 bases). This CDR3 has 14 residues. V lost 5 bases and J 8 bases, leaving 13 bases between the germline ends. Germline assignment: CDR1 SGHTA and CDR2 FQGNSA. The CDR3: CASSGRGYYSPLHF. The CDR3 region has the DNA TGTGCCAGCAGCGGACGGGGGTATTATTCACCCCTCCACTTT.

This clonotype appeared many times. The chain has TRBV19 and TRBJ2-5; 7 bases are shared with TRBD2. This CDR3 region has 13 residues. The germline V gene encodes CDR1 LNHDA and CDR2 SQIVND (reference sequence). After removal of 2 bases from V and 7 bases from J, the junction contained 4 bases not matched to a gene. CDR3 bases: TGTGCCAGTAGTATACCTCCGGGGGGGACCCAGTACTTC. Its protein product is CASSIPPGGTQYF.

The chain couples TRBV20-1 to TRBJ2-1, with D uncertain. This CDR3 has 11 amino acids. Per the germline V gene, CDR1 is DFQATT and CDR2 is SNEGSKA (reference sequence). V was shortened by 5 bases and J by 9 bases, with 11 bases between the two germline ends. CDR3 protein: CSALLLGEQFF. In DNA form, the CDR3 reads TGCAGTGCTCTTTTATTGGGTGAGCAGTTCTTC.

This clonotype was detected once. V is TRBV2 and J is TRBJ2-7; D is unclear. V dropped 6 bases and J dropped 2 bases, with 8 bases sitting between them. This CDR3 contains 12 residues. Germline CDR1 and CDR2: SNHLY and FYNNEI. CDR3 in DNA: TGTGCCAGCAGGGCGGAAACCTACGAGCAGTACTTC. Protein: CASRAETYEQYF.

The V gene is TRBV20-1, the J gene TRBJ1-2; D gene uncertain. V shed 3 bases and J shed 8 bases, with 7 bases lying between them. Germline assignment: CDR1 DFQATT and CDR2 SNEGSKA (reference sequence). There are 10 residues in the CDR3. CDR3 nucleotide sequence: TGCAGTGCTAGCTTAGGGGGCTACACCTTC. This sequence encodes CSASLGGYTF.

This clonotype was counted many times. Written as DNA, the CDR3 is TGTGCCAGCAGCGGGGACAGGGAAGAGACCCAGTACTTC. This encodes CASSGDREETQYF. This chain connects TRBV2 to TRBJ2-5, with 9 bases aligning to TRBD1. In germline, CDR1 is SNHLY, CDR2 FYNNEI. J was trimmed by 3 bases and V by 6 bases; bases with no gene match: 2. This CDR3 region has 13 residues.

At least ten counts were recorded for this clonotype. The gene calls are TRBV20-1 and TRBJ1-4; D uncertain. V gave up 2 bases and J gave up 3 bases, with 10 bases separating them. Germline assignment: CDR1 DFQATT and CDR2 SNEGSKA (reference sequence). CDR3 length: 14 amino acids. The chain's CDR3 is CSARYYGSNEKLFF. In nucleotides, the CDR3 is TGCAGTGCTAGATACTATGGTTCTAATGAAAAACTGTTTTTT.

This clonotype was seen repeatedly, ten times or more. The chain joins TRBV29-1 to TRBJ1-3; no clear D gene. Germline V lookup: CDR1 SQVTM, CDR2 ANQGSEA. The CDR3 consists of 13 residues. V was pared by 6 bases and J by 1 base, with 10 bases between. As DNA, the CDR3 is TGCAGCGTACAAGAGGCTTCTGGAAACACCATATATTTT. Translation gives CSVQEASGNTIYF.

The V call is TRBV6-2 or TRBV6-3, the J call TRBJ1-1; D not certain. The CDR3 totals 14 residues. V lost 6 bases and J 0 bases, leaving 11 bases between the germline ends. Germline CDR1 MNHEY, CDR2 SVGEGT. The CDR3 region has the DNA TGTGCCAGCAGAAAACTACAGATGAACACTGAAGCTTTCTTT. It yields the protein CASRKLQMNTEAFF.

This clonotype was found many times. The chain's CDR3 is CASRGLAGLRDTQYF. CDR3 DNA: TGTGCCAGCAGGGGTCTAGCGGGACTTAGAGATACGCAGTATTTT. The chain joins TRBV28 to TRBJ2-3, with TRBD2 identical over 9 bases. CDR3 length: 15 residues. Germline V gene sequence: CDR1 MDHEN, CDR2 SYDVKM. Unmatched junction bases numbered 9, after V lost 6 bases and J lost 5 bases.

This rearrangement joins TRBV10-3 to TRBJ2-1, with a tentative D call TRBD2 (6 bases). The germline V gene encodes CDR1 ENHRY and CDR2 SYGVKD. Trimming pared 6 bases from V and 4 bases from J, leaving 22 bases between. This CDR3 spans 17 amino acids. As DNA, the CDR3 is TGTGCCATCAGAGTTTCTTCCGGGAGCCACGGTTACAATGAGCAGTTCTTC. Its translation is CAIRVSSGSHGYNEQFF.